A single sample is the source of the 16 T cell receptor beta chains below, sequenced in a study of beta chain features in type 1 diabetes. cDNA synthesis used the whole RNA isolate, giving expressed TCRB sequences. This table comes from immunoSEQ multiplex PCR, and its TCRdb copy is limited to in-frame clones, with some not included. The sample shows more than 150,000 clones, about 13% of them seen only once. Input material: central memory CD4+ T cells from blood. The receptors derive from a woman younger than 30 in good health.

The chain couples TRBV5-6 to TRBJ1-2, with 7 bases that match TRBD1. With V trimmed by 6 bases and J by 8 bases, 16 bases remained unmatched. Germline assignment: CDR1 SGHDT and CDR2 YYEEEE. The CDR3 is made up of 15 amino acids. CDR3: CASNSMDRQGFGYTF. As DNA, the CDR3 is TGTGCCAGCAACTCGATGGACAGGCAGGGGTTCGGCTACACCTTC.

Only a few counts were recorded for this clone. J is TRBJ1-4 and V is TRBV7-2; D is possibly TRBD1 (6 bases). Between the trimmed V and J ends, which lost 0 bases and 5 bases, there was a span of 10 bases. Germline V lookup: CDR1 SGHTA, CDR2 FQGNSA. The CDR3 is made up of 15 amino acids. This CDR3 reads CASSLAGGHNEKLFF. The CDR3 region has the DNA TGTGCCAGCAGCTTAGCGGGGGGGCACAATGAAAAACTGTTTTTT.

The chain joins TRBV5-1 to TRBJ2-1; the match to TRBD2 covers 11 bases. J lost 9 bases, V lost 4 bases, and 9 bases had no gene match. This CDR3 has 15 residues. Germline V gene lookup returns CDR1 SGHRS and CDR2 YFSETQ. CDR3 sequence (DNA): TGCGCCAGCAGCACCTCGACTAGCGGGATAGGTGAGCAGTTCTTC. Its protein product is CASSTSTSGIGEQFF. The variable domain in full, with the rest retrieved from reference TRBV5-1 and TRBJ2-1, is KAGVTQTPRYLIKTRGQQVTLSCSPISGHRSVSWYQQTPGQGLQFLFEYFSETQRNKGNFPGRFSGRQFSNSRSEMNVSTLELGDSALYLCASSTSTSGIGEQFFGPGTRLTVL.

This chain links TRBV27 with TRBJ2-5; 10 bases align to TRBD2. The CDR3 covers 15 residues. V lost 5 bases and J lost 5; bases outside the gene matches: 8. Germline lookup yields CDR1 MNHEY and CDR2 SMNVEV (reference sequence). This chain's CDR3 is CASSPPGTSVETQYF. CDR3 bases: TGTGCCAGCAGTCCGCCAGGGACTAGCGTCGAGACCCAGTACTTC.

This clone was recorded a few times. This rearrangement joins TRBV7-3 to TRBJ1-2, with 9 bases identical to TRBD1. In germline, CDR1 is SGHTA, CDR2 FQGTGA. The J segment lost 3 bases and the V segment lost 5 bases, leaving 7 bases of the junction unmatched. This CDR3 is built from 15 residues. The CDR3 sequence: CASSLRTGEDYGYTF. CDR3 DNA: TGTGCCAGCAGCCTACGGACAGGGGAGGACTATGGCTACACCTTC.

This clone turned up a few times. This chain connects TRBV7-3 to TRBJ2-1, with 9 bases matching TRBD2. The CDR3 is made up of 16 amino acids. CDR1 SGHTA and CDR2 FQGTGA come from the germline V gene. The J segment lost 4 bases and the V segment lost 0 bases, leaving 4 bases of the junction unmatched. CDR3 sequence (DNA): TGTGCCAGCAGCTTAACGGTGAGCGGGAGGTACAATGAGCAGTTCTTC. Residues: CASSLTVSGRYNEQFF.

The chain carries TRBV19 and TRBJ1-1; D call uncertain. Germline CDR1 is LNHDA and CDR2 is SQIVND (reference sequence). The CDR3 loop spans 13 amino acids. The V and J ends lost 9 bases and 4 bases respectively, with 15 bases between them. The CDR3, as DNA: TGTGCCAGGACTCCATTGCGGCCCACTGAAGCTTTCTTT. Encoded protein: CARTPLRPTEAFF.

This clone occurred a few times. V and J are TRBV4-1 and TRBJ2-3; D is ambiguous. V was pared by 1 base and J by 1 base, with 12 bases between. The germline gives CDR1 MGHRA, CDR2 YSYEKL. The CDR3 covers 16 residues. CDR3 region: CASSQGGTAGTDTQYF. The CDR3 DNA follows: TGCGCCAGCAGCCAAGGAGGTACCGCAGGCACAGATACGCAGTATTTT.

This chain links TRBV7-9 with TRBJ1-2; D call uncertain. The CDR3 runs to 13 residues. The V end was cut by 5 bases, the J end by 2 bases, with 9 bases between. CDR1 and CDR2 from the germline V gene are SEHNR and FQNEAQ (reference sequence). CDR3 in DNA: TGTGCCAGCAGCCCGACGGAGAACTATGGCTACACCTTC. It translates to CASSPTENYGYTF. Variable domain in full (rest from reference TRBV7-9 and TRBJ1-2): DTGVSQNPRHKITKRGQNVTFRCDPISEHNRLYWYRQTLGQGPEFLTYFQNEAQLEKSRLLSDRFSAERPKGSFSTLEIQRTEQGDSAMYLCASSPTENYGYTFGSGTRLTVV.

The genes are TRBV7-2 and TRBJ2-5; 8 bases are shared with TRBD1. V lost 3 bases to trimming and J lost 4 bases; unmatched junction nucleotides: 4. The CDR3 is made up of 14 amino acids. Per germline, CDR1 SGHTA and CDR2 FQGNSA. CDR3 sequence: CASSFPQGGETQYF. CDR3 bases: TGTGCCAGCAGCTTCCCACAGGGGGGAGAGACCCAGTACTTC.

This clone was counted only a few times. The rearrangement joins TRBV7-8 to TRBJ2-5; TRBD2 agrees at 8 bases. CDR1 and CDR2 from the germline V gene are SGHVS and FQNEAQ. The CDR3 length is 14 residues. Trimming removed 1 base from V and 7 bases from J; junction bases left unmatched: 5. The CDR3 region has the DNA TGTGCCAGCAGCTTAGATTCCAGCGGGGGGACCCAGTACTTC. Its translation: CASSLDSSGGTQYF.

The sample holds one count of this clone. The rearrangement uses TRBV6-5 and TRBJ2-7, with D perhaps matching TRBD2 (6 bases). From germline, CDR1 is MNHEY and CDR2 SVGAGI. V lost 6 bases and J 2 bases, leaving 17 bases between the germline ends. There are 15 residues in the CDR3. The CDR3 bases are TGTGCCAGCAGGACCCTCGGGACTGCCCCCTACGAGCAGTACTTC. Encoded protein: CASRTLGTAPYEQYF.

This clone has just a few counts. The chain links TRBV28 to TRBJ2-7, with a weak D call TRBD1 (7 bases). Germline V gene sequence: CDR1 MDHEN, CDR2 SYDVKM. The V gene lost 7 bases and the J gene lost 7 bases, with 20 bases spanning the gap. CDR3 length: 14 amino acids. The CDR3 is CASKAGQKMKEQYF. The CDR3 DNA reads TGTGCCAGCAAGGCGGGACAGAAGATGAAAGAGCAGTACTTC.

The chain carries TRBV5-1 and TRBJ2-7; TRBD2 matches 7 bases. With 6 bases clipped from V and 4 bases from J, the junction kept 19 bases outside the gene matches. The CDR3 extends over 17 amino acids. The V gene's germline CDR1 is SGHRS and CDR2 YFSETQ. The CDR3 DNA sequence: TGCGCCAGCAATCCCGGGAGCGGGCGGGAGAGAGTTTACGAGCAGTACTTC. Translation: CASNPGSGRERVYEQYF.

The genes are TRBV9 and TRBJ1-1, with D uncertain. Germline V gene lookup returns CDR1 SGDLS and CDR2 YYNGEE. The CDR3 sequence is 14 residues long. V was pared by 0 bases and J by 1 base, with 7 bases between. In DNA form, the CDR3 reads TGTGCCAGCAGCGTAGTTACGAGGAACACTGAAGCTTTCTTT. It translates to CASSVVTRNTEAFF.

This clone came up a few times. The genes are TRBV5-6 and TRBJ1-5, with D unresolved. The CDR3 has 14 residues. The V end lost 4 bases, the J end lost 7 bases, and 15 bases lay between the germline ends. Germline CDR1 SGHDT, CDR2 YYEEEE. The CDR3 reads CASSPRSGRQPQHF. DNA of the CDR3: TGTGCCAGCAGCCCACGGAGTGGGAGACAGCCCCAGCATTTT.